This T cell receptor (beta chain) was identified in a study of blood T cell repertoires in COVID-19. The CDR3 contains 15 residues. In germline, CDR1 is MGHRA, CDR2 YSYEKL. V lost 3 bases, J lost 2 bases, and 10 bases lay in between. TCRdb keeps only in-frame clones here, not all; method: immunoSEQ multiplex PCR. The sample comprises a few hundred thousand clones, 90% of which are singletons, and over 3.5% rests with the top ten. The sample consisted of peripheral blood. This TCR derives from a woman aged 40 to 50 with acute or convalescent COVID-19. This rearrangement joins TRBV4-1 to TRBJ2-2, with D unclear. The CDR3, as DNA: TGCGCCAGCAGCCAGCTAAATCGAAACACCGGGGAGCTGTTTTTT. This translates into CASSQLNRNTGELFF.